These 16 T cell receptor beta chains originate from one sample sequenced in a study of OX40 agonist ivuxolimab in advanced cancers. Here immunoSEQ multiplex PCR was the method, and the copy in TCRdb shows in-frame clones only, minus some. The sample lists over 50,000 clones, around four fifths occurring once. The sample consisted of CD4+ or CD8+ T cells sorted from blood, taken in a trial of the OX40 agonist ivuxolimab. These TCRs come from an adult with an advanced solid tumor such as melanoma, head and neck, liver or kidney cancer.

The rearrangement links TRBV11-2 to TRBJ1-2, with TRBD1 matching 9 bases. The CDR3 covers 16 residues. Trimming at V came to 5 bases and at J to 7 bases, leaving 14 bases not matched to a gene. Looked up from germline, CDR1 is SGHAT and CDR2 is FQNNGV. DNA for the CDR3: TGTGCCAGCAGCCCCGTTCGGGGACAGGGAATCACTGGCTACACCTTC. The encoded protein is CASSPVRGQGITGYTF.

The chain carries TRBV19 and TRBJ2-7; 10 bases match TRBD1. The CDR3 runs to 15 residues. Germline-derived CDR1 and CDR2 are LNHDA and SQIVND (reference sequence). V shed 3 bases and J 3 bases; nucleotides not matched to a gene: 5. This CDR3 is CASSIVGTGVYEQYF. In DNA, the CDR3 is TGTGCCAGTAGTATTGTAGGGACAGGGGTCTACGAGCAGTACTTC. Full variable domain (remainder filled in from reference TRBV19 and TRBJ2-7): DGGITQSPKYLFRKEGQNVTLSCEQNLNHDAMYWYRQDPGQGLRLIYYSQIVNDFQKGDIAEGYSVSREKKESFPLTVTSAQKNPTAFYLCASSIVGTGVYEQYFGPGTRLTVT.

The chain joins TRBV9 to TRBJ1-1; the D is unclear. The germline V gene encodes CDR1 SGDLS and CDR2 YYNGEE. The CDR3 has 13 residues. V was cut by 2 bases and J by 3 bases, with 8 bases left in between. The CDR3 region is CASSVSLDTEAFF. DNA of the CDR3: TGTGCCAGCAGCGTCAGTTTGGACACTGAAGCTTTCTTT.

The rearrangement links TRBV6-4 to TRBJ1-6; D is perhaps TRBD1 (5 bases). Germline V CDR1 and CDR2: MRHNA, SNTAGT. V was pared by 2 bases and J by 5 bases, with 10 bases between. The CDR3 extends over 15 amino acids. CDR3 in amino acids: CASSDRQGNNSPLHF. The CDR3 DNA sequence: TGTGCCAGCAGTGACCGGCAGGGTAATAATTCACCCCTCCACTTT.

The gene calls are TRBV18 and TRBJ1-5; 7 bases match TRBD1. The J segment lost 5 bases and the V segment lost 3 bases, leaving 1 base of the junction unmatched. Germline V lookup: CDR1 KGHSH, CDR2 LQKENI. This CDR3 has 13 amino acids. The CDR3 coding sequence is TGTGCCAGCTCACCCGACAGGGATCAGCCCCAGCATTTT. Translating gives CASSPDRDQPQHF.

The chain couples TRBV19 to TRBJ1-1; D may be TRBD1 (5 bases). This CDR3 comprises 13 residues. Germline loops: CDR1 LNHDA, CDR2 SQIVND (reference sequence). Trimming took off 2 bases at V and 2 bases at J, with 6 bases between the two ends. The CDR3 loop is CASSIQGNTEAFF. The CDR3, as DNA: TGTGCCAGTAGTATACAGGGAAACACTGAAGCTTTCTTT.

This clone was seen a single time. V is TRBV5-4 and J is TRBJ2-7; possibly TRBD1 for D (6 bases). The CDR3 has 15 amino acids. V dropped 3 bases and J dropped 3 bases, with 16 bases sitting between them. CDR1 and CDR2 (germline): SGHNT, YYREEE (reference sequence). CDR3 protein: CASSSNQGTLYEQYF. The CDR3 DNA reads TGTGCCAGCAGCTCGAACCAGGGGACCCTCTACGAGCAGTACTTC.

CDR3 sequence reads: CASSFWGGQGNEQYF. In nucleotides, the CDR3 is TGCGCCAGCAGCTTTTGGGGGGGACAGGGCAACGAGCAGTACTTC. This chain links TRBV5-1 with TRBJ2-7, with TRBD1 matching 9 bases. CDR1 is SGHRS, CDR2 YFSETQ, per germline. The CDR3 spans 15 residues. V was clipped by 2 bases and J by 5 bases; unmatched bases: 8.

Notes on this clone: Germline and junction disagree at one end, which may indicate a read error. The chain recombines TRBV9 with TRBJ1-5; TRBD1 agrees at 8 bases. The CDR3 totals 16 residues. Germline CDR1 reads SGDLS; CDR2 reads YYNGEE. CDR3 protein: CASSVGAGQGNEPQHF. CDR3 in DNA: TGTGCCAGCAGCGTAGGGGCCGGACAGGGCAATGAGCCCCAGCATTTT. The full variable domain, in which reference TRBV9 and TRBJ1-5 provide the parts outside the CDR3, is DSGVTQTPKHLITATGQRVTLRCSPRSGDLSVYWYQQSLDQGLQFLIQYYNGEERAKGNILERFSAQQFPDLHSELNLSSLELGDSALYFCASSVGAGQGNEPQHFGDGTRLSIL.

The chain links TRBV9 to TRBJ2-7; the D gene is possibly TRBD2 (5 bases). The CDR3 has 15 residues. Germline V lookup: CDR1 SGDLS, CDR2 YYNGEE. V shed 0 bases and J shed 3 bases, with 13 bases lying between them. As DNA, the CDR3 is TGTGCCAGCAGCGTAGCTGAGGGCGGGTTCTACGAGCAGTACTTC. Translating it yields CASSVAEGGFYEQYF.

The chain has TRBV5-4 and TRBJ1-1, with TRBD1 identical over 11 bases. V trimming: 0 bases; J trimming: 0 bases; junction bases outside the gene matches: 1. This CDR3 contains 16 residues. The germline V gene encodes CDR1 SGHNT and CDR2 YYREEE (reference sequence). The CDR3: CASSLGTGGMNTEAFF. The DNA for the CDR3 is TGTGCCAGCAGCTTGGGGACAGGGGGCATGAACACTGAAGCTTTCTTT.

The J gene is TRBJ1-3, the V gene TRBV9; 9 positions agree with TRBD1. V was clipped by 3 bases and J by 3 bases; unmatched bases: 1. Germline V gene data show CDR1 as SGDLS and CDR2 as YYNGEE. CDR3 size: 14 residues. The CDR3 here is CASSGTGVGNTIYF. CDR3 sequence (DNA): TGTGCCAGCAGCGGGACAGGGGTTGGAAACACCATATATTTT. Complete variable domain (other parts from reference TRBV9 and TRBJ1-3): DSGVTQTPKHLITATGQRVTLRCSPRSGDLSVYWYQQSLDQGLQFLIQYYNGEERAKGNILERFSAQQFPDLHSELNLSSLELGDSALYFCASSGTGVGNTIYFGEGSWLTVV.

The genes are TRBV28 and TRBJ2-5; 10 positions agree with TRBD1. Matching the DNA end better, TRBJ2-7 makes the J call doubtful. In germline, CDR1 is MDHEN, CDR2 SYDVKM. There are 14 residues in the CDR3. The CDR3 coding sequence is TGTGCCAGCAGGCCCGGGACAGGGGACTACGAGCAGTACTTC. It yields the protein CASRPGTGDYEQYF.

The table lists this clone with a count of one. CDR3 sequence reads: CASSWGFSYNSPLHF. CDR3 sequence (DNA): TGTGCCAGCAGTTGGGGGTTTTCCTATAATTCACCCCTCCACTTT. The chain couples TRBV6-6 to TRBJ1-6; possibly TRBD1 for D (5 bases). Germline assignment: CDR1 MNHNY and CDR2 SVGAGI (reference sequence). The V and J ends lost 4 bases and 1 base respectively, with 8 bases between them. CDR3 length equals 15 residues.

V and J are TRBV5-4 and TRBJ2-7; 7 bases map to TRBD1. This CDR3 is built from 14 residues. After removal of 2 bases from V and 0 bases from J, the junction contained 2 bases not matched to a gene. Germline lookup yields CDR1 SGHNT and CDR2 YYREEE (reference sequence). CDR3 sequence reads: CASSFGQDSYEQYF. CDR3 nucleotide sequence: TGTGCCAGCAGCTTTGGACAGGACTCCTACGAGCAGTACTTC.

This chain joins TRBV4-1 and TRBJ2-7; D may be TRBD1 (5 bases). V was trimmed by 4 bases and J by 3 bases, leaving 7 bases between them. CDR3 length: 12 amino acids. The germline gives CDR1 MGHRA, CDR2 YSYEKL. CDR3 DNA sequence: TGCGCCAGCAGCCTCCAGGGCTACGAGCAGTACTTC. It specifies CASSLQGYEQYF.